This T cell receptor beta chain is drawn from a study of T cells after yellow fever vaccination. General observations from the study: Reappearance after the booster was observed for most primary-vaccination clones (roughly 96% CD4, over 75% CD8). The secondary response was weaker, and its peak arrived faster, on day 5 versus 15. Shared CD4/CD8 clonotypes were a small share, likely from convergent recombination.

Generation of TCR cDNA used 5'RACE template switching (which added a universal primer site and UMIs). TCRdb fed the 5' RACE reads into MiXCR, producing one record per CDR3 protein. The sample has about 130,000 distinct CDR3 sequences; roughly 9% are singletons. In regard to this clonotype: Its antigen is unidentified.

This CDR3 has 14 residues. Trimming pared 5 bases from V and 2 bases from J, leaving 11 bases between. Germline V gene sequence: CDR1 SEHNR, CDR2 FQNEAQ (reference sequence). Sequencing used CD8+ T cells sorted from PBMCs, obtained on the day of the yellow fever booster vaccination. The V call is TRBV7-9, the J call TRBJ2-3; D ambiguous. This receptor was obtained from a man younger than 35 who received the YFV17D yellow fever vaccine. The CDR3 spells CASSPTETTDTQYF. CDR3 DNA: TGTGCCAGCAGCCCCACTGAGACCACAGATACGCAGTATTTT.